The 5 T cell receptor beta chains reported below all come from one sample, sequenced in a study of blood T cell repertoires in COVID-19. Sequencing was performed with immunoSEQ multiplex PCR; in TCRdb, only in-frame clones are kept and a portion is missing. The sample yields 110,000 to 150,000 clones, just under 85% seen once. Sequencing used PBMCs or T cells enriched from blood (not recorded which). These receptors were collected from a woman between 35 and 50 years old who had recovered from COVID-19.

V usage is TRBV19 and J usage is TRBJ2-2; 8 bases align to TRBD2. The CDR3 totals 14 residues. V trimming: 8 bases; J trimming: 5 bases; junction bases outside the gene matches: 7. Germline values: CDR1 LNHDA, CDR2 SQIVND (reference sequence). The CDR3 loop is CASRAGGYTGELFF. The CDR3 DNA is TGTGCCAGTCGTGCGGGGGGATATACCGGGGAGCTGTTTTTT.

DNA of the CDR3: TGTGCCAGCAGCGGAAGGACTAGCGGGAGAATCTACAATGAGCAGTTCTTC. It yields the protein CASSGRTSGRIYNEQFF. The V gene is TRBV9, the J gene TRBJ2-1, with 13 bases fitting TRBD2. V lost 3 bases to trimming and J lost 3 bases; unmatched junction nucleotides: 6. The CDR3 is made up of 17 amino acids. Germline CDR1 and CDR2: SGDLS and YYNGEE.

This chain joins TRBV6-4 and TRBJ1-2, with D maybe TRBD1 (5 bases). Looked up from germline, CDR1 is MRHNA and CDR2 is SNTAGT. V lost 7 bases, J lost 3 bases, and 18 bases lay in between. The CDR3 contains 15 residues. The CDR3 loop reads CASTEEAGQHYGYTF. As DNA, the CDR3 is TGTGCCAGCACCGAAGAGGCAGGGCAGCACTATGGCTACACCTTC.

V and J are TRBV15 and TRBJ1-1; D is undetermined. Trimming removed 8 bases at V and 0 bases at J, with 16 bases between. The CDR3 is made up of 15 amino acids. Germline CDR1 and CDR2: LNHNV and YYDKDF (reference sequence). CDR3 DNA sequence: TGTGCCACCGCTCGGACTAGGGAAATGAACACTGAAGCTTTCTTT. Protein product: CATARTREMNTEAFF.

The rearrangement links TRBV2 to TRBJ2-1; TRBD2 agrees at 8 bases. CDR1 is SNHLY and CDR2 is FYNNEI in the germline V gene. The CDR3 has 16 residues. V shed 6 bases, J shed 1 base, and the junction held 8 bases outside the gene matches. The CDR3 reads CASRARGGRSYNEQFF. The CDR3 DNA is TGTGCCAGCAGAGCCCGGGGGGGCAGATCCTACAATGAGCAGTTCTTC.